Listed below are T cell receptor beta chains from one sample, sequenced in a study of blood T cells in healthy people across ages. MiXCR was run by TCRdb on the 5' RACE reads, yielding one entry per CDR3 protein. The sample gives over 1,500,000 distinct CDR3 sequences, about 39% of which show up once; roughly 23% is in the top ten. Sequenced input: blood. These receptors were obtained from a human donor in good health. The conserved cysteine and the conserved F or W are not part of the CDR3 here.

CDR3: ASRWGADEQF
length: 10
V: TRBV7-9
J: TRBJ2-1

CDR3: ASTRYGYEQY
length: 10
V: TRBV2
J: TRBJ2-7

CDR3: ASSQVGGDIQY
length: 11
V: TRBV4-1
J: TRBJ2-4

CDR3: ASSQDPEEGAGGNTIY
length: 16
V: TRBV4-1
J: TRBJ1-3

CDR3: ASSAFRGTEAF
length: 11
V: TRBV6-2/TRBV6-3
J: TRBJ1-1

CDR3: ASSFGREGDTQY
length: 12
V: TRBV12-3/TRBV12-4
J: TRBJ2-3

CDR3: ASSLGFRGNTEAF
length: 13
V: TRBV7-3
J: TRBJ1-1

CDR3: ASSQDTGRQGYEQY
length: 14
V: TRBV4-3
J: TRBJ2-7

CDR3: ASSVGDRVNNEQF
length: 13
V: TRBV9
J: TRBJ2-1

CDR3: AGSLGAYEQY
length: 10
V: TRBV2
J: TRBJ2-7

CDR3: ASSPEGRTVKAF
length: 12
V: TRBV7-2
J: TRBJ1-1

CDR3: ASSQDPGGAGNIQY
length: 14
V: TRBV4-3
J: TRBJ2-4

CDR3: AISVAGASLDEQF
length: 13
V: TRBV10-3
J: TRBJ2-1

CDR3: SARSRQGEETQY
length: 12
V: TRBV20-1
J: TRBJ2-5

CDR3: ASSYSQGHQPQH
length: 12
V: TRBV6-5
J: TRBJ1-5

CDR3: ATSRDGMNTEAF
length: 12
V: TRBV15
J: TRBJ1-1

CDR3: ASSRTSGNNEQF
length: 12
V: TRBV11-2
J: TRBJ2-1

CDR3: ASSNRGYTEAF
length: 11
V: TRBV12-3/TRBV12-4
J: TRBJ1-1